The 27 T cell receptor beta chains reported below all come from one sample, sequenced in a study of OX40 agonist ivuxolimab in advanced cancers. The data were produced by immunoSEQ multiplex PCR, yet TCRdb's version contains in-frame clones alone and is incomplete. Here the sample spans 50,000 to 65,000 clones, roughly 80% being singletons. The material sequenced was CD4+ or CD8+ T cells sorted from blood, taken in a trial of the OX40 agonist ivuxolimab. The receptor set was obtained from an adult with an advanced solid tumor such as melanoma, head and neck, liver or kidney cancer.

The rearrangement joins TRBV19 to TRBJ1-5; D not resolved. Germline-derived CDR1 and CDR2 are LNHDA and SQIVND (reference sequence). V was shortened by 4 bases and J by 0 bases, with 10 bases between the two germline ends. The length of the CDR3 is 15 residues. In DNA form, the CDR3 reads TGTGCCAGTAGTACAGGTTCTTATAGCAATCAGCCCCAGCATTTT. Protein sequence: CASSTGSYSNQPQHF.

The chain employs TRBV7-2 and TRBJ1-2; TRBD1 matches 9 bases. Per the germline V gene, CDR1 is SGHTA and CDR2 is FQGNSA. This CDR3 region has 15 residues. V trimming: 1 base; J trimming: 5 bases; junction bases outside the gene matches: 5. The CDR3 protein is CASSLGDRVLYGYTF. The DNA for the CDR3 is TGTGCCAGCAGCTTAGGGGACAGGGTCTTGTATGGCTACACCTTC.

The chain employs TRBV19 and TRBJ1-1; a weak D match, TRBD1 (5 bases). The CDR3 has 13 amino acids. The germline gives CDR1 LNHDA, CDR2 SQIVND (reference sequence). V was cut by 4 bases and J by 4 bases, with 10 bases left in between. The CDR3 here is CASSTPGITEAFF. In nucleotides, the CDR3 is TGTGCCAGTAGTACCCCAGGGATCACTGAAGCTTTCTTT.

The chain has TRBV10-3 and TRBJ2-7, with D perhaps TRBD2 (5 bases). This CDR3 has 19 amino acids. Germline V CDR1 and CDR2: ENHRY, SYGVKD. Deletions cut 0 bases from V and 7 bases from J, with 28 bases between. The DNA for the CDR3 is TGTGCCATCAGTGAGTCGAGGGCAGCAGTGGCTAGCCATTCAGCTGAGCAGTACTTC. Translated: CAISESRAAVASHSAEQYF.

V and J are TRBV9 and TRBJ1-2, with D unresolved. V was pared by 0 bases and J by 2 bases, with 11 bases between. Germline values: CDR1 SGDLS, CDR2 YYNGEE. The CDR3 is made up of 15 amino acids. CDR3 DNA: TGTGCCAGCAGCGTAGATATAGGCTTCAACTATGGCTACACCTTC. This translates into CASSVDIGFNYGYTF.

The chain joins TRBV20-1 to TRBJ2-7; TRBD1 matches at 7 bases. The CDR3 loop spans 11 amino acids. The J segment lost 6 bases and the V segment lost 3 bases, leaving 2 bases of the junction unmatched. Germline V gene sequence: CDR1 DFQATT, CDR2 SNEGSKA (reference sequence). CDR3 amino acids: CSARTGREQYF. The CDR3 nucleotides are TGCAGTGCTAGGACAGGGCGCGAGCAGTACTTC.

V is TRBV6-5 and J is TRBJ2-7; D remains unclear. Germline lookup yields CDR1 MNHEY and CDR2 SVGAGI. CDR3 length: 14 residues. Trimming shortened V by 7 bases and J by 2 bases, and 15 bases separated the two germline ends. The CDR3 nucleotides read TGTGCCAGCACCCTAAGCTGGAAAGCCTACGAGCAGTACTTC. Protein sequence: CASTLSWKAYEQYF.

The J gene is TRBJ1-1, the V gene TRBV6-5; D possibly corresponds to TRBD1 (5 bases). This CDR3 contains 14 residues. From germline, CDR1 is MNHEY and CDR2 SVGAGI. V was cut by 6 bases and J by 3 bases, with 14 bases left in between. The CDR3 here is CASRETGPHTEAFF. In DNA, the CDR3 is TGTGCCAGCAGAGAAACAGGTCCTCACACTGAAGCTTTCTTT.

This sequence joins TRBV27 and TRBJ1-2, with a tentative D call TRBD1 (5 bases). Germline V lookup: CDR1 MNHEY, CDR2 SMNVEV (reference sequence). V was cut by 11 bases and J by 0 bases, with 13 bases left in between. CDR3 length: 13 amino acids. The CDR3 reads CAARRAANYGYTF. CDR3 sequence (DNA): TGTGCCGCACGCAGGGCCGCTAACTATGGCTACACCTTC.

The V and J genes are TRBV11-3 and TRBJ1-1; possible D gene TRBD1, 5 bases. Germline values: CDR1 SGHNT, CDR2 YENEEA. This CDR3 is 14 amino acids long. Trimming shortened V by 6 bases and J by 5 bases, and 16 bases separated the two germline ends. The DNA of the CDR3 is TGTGCCAGCAGTACCCGACGGGGACCAACTGAAGCTTTCTTT. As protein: CASSTRRGPTEAFF. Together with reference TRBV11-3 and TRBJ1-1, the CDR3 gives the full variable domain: EAGVVQSPRYKIIEKKQPVAFWCNPISGHNTLYWYLQNLGQGPELLIRYENEEAVDDSQLPKDRFSAERLKGVDSTLKIQPAELGDSAVYLCASSTRRGPTEAFFGQGTRLTVV.

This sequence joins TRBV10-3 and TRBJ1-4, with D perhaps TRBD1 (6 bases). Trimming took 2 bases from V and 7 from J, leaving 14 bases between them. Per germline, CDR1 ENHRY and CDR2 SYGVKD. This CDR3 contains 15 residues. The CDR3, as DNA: TGTGCCATCAGTGAGATGGCAGGGGTTGGTGAAAAACTGTTTTTT. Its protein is CAISEMAGVGEKLFF.

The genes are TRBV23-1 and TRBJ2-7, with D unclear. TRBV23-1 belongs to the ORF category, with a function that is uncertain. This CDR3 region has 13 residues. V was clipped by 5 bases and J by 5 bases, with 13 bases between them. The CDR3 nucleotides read TGCGCCAGCAGTAACCGGGCCCACCACGAGCAGTACTTC. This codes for CASSNRAHHEQYF.

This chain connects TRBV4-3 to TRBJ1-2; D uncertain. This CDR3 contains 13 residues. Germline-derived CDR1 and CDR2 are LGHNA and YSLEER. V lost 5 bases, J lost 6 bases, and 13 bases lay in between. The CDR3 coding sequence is TGCGCCAGCAGCTCGGAAGGAGTAGATGGCTACACCTTC. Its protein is CASSSEGVDGYTF.

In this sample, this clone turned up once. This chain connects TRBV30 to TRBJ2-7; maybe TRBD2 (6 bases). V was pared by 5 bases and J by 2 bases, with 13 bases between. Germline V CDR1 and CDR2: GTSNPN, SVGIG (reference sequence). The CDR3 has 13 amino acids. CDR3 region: CAWGGDRPYEQYF. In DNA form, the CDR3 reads TGTGCCTGGGGAGGGGACCGACCCTACGAGCAGTACTTC.

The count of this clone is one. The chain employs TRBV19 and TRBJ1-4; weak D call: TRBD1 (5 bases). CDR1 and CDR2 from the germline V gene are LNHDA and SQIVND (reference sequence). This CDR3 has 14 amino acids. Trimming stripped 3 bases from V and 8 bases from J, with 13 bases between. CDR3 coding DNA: TGTGCCAGTAGTATGCGGCAGGGAGGGGAAAAACTGTTTTTT. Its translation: CASSMRQGGEKLFF.

The CDR3 sequence: CASSQGGTGRRGYTF. The CDR3 region has the DNA TGTGCCAGCAGCCAAGGAGGGACAGGGCGGCGTGGCTACACCTTC. The chain couples TRBV4-2 to TRBJ1-2; 9 bases line up with TRBD1. From germline, CDR1 is LGHNA and CDR2 YNFKEQ. Trimming cost V 1 base and J 7 bases; bases outside gene matches: 7. CDR3 length: 15 amino acids.

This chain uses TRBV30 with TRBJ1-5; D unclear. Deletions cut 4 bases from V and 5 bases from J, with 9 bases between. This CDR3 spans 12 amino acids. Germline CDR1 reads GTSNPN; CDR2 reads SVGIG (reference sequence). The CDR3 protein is CAWNTRDQPQHF. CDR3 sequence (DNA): TGTGCCTGGAATACACGGGATCAGCCCCAGCATTTT. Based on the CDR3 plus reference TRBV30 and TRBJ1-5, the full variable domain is SQTIHQWPATLVQPVGSPLSLECTVEGTSNPNLYWYRQAAGRGLQLLFYSVGIGQISSEVPQNLSASRPQDRQFILSSKKLLLSDSGFYLCAWNTRDQPQHFGDGTRLSIL.

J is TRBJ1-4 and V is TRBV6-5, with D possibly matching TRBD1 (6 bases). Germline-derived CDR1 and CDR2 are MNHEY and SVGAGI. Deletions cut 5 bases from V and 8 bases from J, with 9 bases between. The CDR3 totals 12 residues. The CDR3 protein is CASSPRGEKLFF. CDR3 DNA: TGTGCCAGCAGTCCGAGGGGGGAAAAACTGTTTTTT.

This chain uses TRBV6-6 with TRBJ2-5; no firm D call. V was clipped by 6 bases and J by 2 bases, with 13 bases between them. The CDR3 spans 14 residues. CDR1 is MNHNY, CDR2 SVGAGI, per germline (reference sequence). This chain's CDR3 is CASRREPTQETQYF. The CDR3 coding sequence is TGTGCCAGCAGACGCGAGCCAACACAAGAGACCCAGTACTTC.

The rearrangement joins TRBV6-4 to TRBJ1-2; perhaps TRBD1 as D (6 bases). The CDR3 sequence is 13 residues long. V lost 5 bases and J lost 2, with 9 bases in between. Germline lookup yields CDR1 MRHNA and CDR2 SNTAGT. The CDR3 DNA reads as TGTGCCAGCAGTCGCGACAGGAACTATGGCTACACCTTC. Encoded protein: CASSRDRNYGYTF.

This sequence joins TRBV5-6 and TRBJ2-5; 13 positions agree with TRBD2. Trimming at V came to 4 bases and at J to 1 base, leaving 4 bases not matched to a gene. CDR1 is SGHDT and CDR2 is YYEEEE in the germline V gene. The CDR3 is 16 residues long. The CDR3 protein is CASSEGTSGIQETQYF. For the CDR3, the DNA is TGTGCCAGCAGCGAGGGGACTAGCGGGATCCAAGAGACCCAGTACTTC.

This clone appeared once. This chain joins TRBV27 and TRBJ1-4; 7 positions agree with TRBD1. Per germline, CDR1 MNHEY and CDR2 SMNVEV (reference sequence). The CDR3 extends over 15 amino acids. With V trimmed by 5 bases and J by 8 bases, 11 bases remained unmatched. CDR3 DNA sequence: TGTGCCAGCAGTCACAACAGGGGTGGAGGAGAAAAACTGTTTTTT. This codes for CASSHNRGGGEKLFF.

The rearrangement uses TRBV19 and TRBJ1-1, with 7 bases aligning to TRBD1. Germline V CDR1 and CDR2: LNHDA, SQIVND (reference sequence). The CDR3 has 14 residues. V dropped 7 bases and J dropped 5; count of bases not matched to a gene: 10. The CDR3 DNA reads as TGTGCCAGTACCTCGACAGGGTTTAATACTGAAGCTTTCTTT. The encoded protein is CASTSTGFNTEAFF.

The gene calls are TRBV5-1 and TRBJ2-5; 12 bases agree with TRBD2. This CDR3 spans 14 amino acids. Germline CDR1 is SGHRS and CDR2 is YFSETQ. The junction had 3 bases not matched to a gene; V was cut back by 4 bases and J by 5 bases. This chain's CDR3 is CASSPGLAGETQYF. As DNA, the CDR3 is TGCGCCAGCAGCCCCGGACTAGCGGGGGAGACCCAGTACTTC.

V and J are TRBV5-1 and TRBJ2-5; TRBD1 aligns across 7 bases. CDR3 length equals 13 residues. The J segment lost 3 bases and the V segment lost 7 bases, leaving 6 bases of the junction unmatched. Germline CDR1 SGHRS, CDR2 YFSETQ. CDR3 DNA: TGCGCCAGCGGTTCAGGGGGAGAAGAGACCCAGTACTTC. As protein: CASGSGGEETQYF.

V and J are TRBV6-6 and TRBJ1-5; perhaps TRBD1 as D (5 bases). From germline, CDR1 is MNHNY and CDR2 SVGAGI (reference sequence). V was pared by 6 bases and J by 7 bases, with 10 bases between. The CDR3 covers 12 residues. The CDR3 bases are TGTGCCAGCAGCCGGAGGGACCAGCCCCAGCATTTT. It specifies CASSRRDQPQHF.

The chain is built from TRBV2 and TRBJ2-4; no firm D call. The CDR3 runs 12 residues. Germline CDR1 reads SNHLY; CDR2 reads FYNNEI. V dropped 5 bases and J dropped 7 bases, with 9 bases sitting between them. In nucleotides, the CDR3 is TGTGCCAGCAGTTCACTGCTCAACATTCAGTACTTC. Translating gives CASSSLLNIQYF.